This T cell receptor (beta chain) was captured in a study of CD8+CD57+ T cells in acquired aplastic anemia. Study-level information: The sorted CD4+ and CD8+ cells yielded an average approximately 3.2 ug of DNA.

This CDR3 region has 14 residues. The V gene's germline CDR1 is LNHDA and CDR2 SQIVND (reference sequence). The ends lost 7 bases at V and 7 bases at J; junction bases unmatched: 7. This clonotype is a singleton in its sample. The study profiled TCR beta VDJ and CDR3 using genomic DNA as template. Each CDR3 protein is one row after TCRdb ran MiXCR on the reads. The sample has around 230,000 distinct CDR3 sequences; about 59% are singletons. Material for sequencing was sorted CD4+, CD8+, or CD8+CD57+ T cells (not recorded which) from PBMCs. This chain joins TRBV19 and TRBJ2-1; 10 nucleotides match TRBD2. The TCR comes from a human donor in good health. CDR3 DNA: TGTGCCAGTAACCCTGCTAGCGGGAGTAATGAGCAGTTCTTC. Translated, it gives CASNPASGSNEQFF.